This T cell receptor (beta chain) was captured in a study of shared clonotypes between healthy human individuals. General study findings and limits: Blood was the sole source, and tissue repertoires probably differ.

Deep-level running was used for the assay. The table came from immunoSEQ multiplex PCR; TCRdb's copy has only in-frame clones and leaves some out. The table lists 2 million to 2.5 million clones, 93% of them singletons, with about 0.37% in the top ten. With respect to this clone: Its antigen is undetermined.

A split of CD4+ cells into CD45RA+ naive and CD45RA-negative memory subsets was performed. Sequenced input: naive CD4+ T cells from PBMCs. The sample's subset: CD45RA+ positively selected. The receptor's source is a young man in good health. Some clones in this sample may be carry-over from other donors' samples.

The DNA of the CDR3 is TGTGCCAGCAGTTACTACGGGACAGGGTCCTACGAGCAGTACTTC. Translated: CASSYYGTGSYEQYF. This chain connects TRBV6-5 to TRBJ2-7; TRBD1 aligns across 9 bases. Germline V gene lookup returns CDR1 MNHEY and CDR2 SVGAGI. The CDR3 is 15 residues long. Unmatched junction bases numbered 2, after V lost 1 base and J lost 1 base.